This TCR beta chain comes out of a study of T cell repertoires in cytomegalovirus infection. Study as a whole: Both a matching HLA type and CMV infection were indicated by public TCR beta signatures.

Only a few counts were recorded for this clonotype. The antigen is undetermined. Using its own MiXCR run on the reads, TCRdb lists one record per CDR3 protein. Among around 100,000 distinct CDR3 sequences listed, approximately 45% were seen once. Germline loops: CDR1 LNHDA, CDR2 SQIVND (reference sequence). This CDR3 spans 15 amino acids. Deletions cut 5 bases from V and 3 bases from J, with 16 bases between. Study results and limitations: CMV-specific TCR beta clonotypes restricted by HLA-C were the ones dominating the ex vivo response.

V gene TRBV19 combines with J gene TRBJ1-2; D not resolved. The sample consisted of CD8+ T cells from cultured PBMCs, taken from culture after CMV antigen stimulation. This TCR was recovered from a human donor in good health (CMV status not recorded). Some clones in this sample may be carry-over from other donors' samples. In DNA form, the CDR3 reads TGTGCCAGTAGTTTTGACACGTTCCGGTACTATGGCTACACCTTC. The encoded protein is CASSFDTFRYYGYTF.